These 23 T cell receptor beta chains share one sample of origin, sequenced in a study of blood T cell repertoires in COVID-19. Sequenced by immunoSEQ multiplex PCR; TCRdb stores in-frame clones only, minus some. The sample holds about 180,000 clones, 86% seen once. Sequencing was done on a sample of peripheral blood. The receptors here all came from a man aged 70-80 years with active or convalescent COVID-19.

CDR3 DNA: TGCAGCGTAGGCGGCAGTACTTATGGCTACACCTTC. Amino acid sequence: CSVGGSTYGYTF. V and J are TRBV29-1 and TRBJ1-2; D remains ambiguous. V was trimmed by 6 bases and J by 5 bases, leaving 13 bases between them. Germline loops: CDR1 SQVTM, CDR2 ANQGSEA. The CDR3 is 12 residues long.

The chain uses TRBV7-3 and TRBJ2-1, with D tentatively TRBD2 (6 bases). The CDR3 covers 15 residues. The V end lost 5 bases, the J end lost 3 bases, and 14 bases lay between the germline ends. The germline V gene encodes CDR1 SGHTA and CDR2 FQGTGA. The CDR3 region is CASSPRRELYNEQFF. Here the CDR3 DNA reads TGTGCCAGCAGCCCCCGCCGGGAGCTCTACAATGAGCAGTTCTTC.

The chain combines TRBV28 with TRBJ1-1; TRBD1 might be the D (5 bases). The CDR3 covers 11 residues. Trimming pared 8 bases from V and 11 bases from J, leaving 15 bases between. Germline loops: CDR1 MDHEN, CDR2 SYDVKM. CDR3 amino acids: CASGAQYGAFF. DNA of the CDR3: TGTGCCAGCGGGGCACAATATGGGGCTTTCTTT.

Of note for this clone: The junction departs from the called germline gene at one end, perhaps through a read error. The rearrangement joins TRBV5-1 to TRBJ1-3; 10 positions match TRBD1. Germline CDR1 and CDR2: SGHRS and YFSETQ. The CDR3 is made up of 14 amino acids. For the CDR3, the DNA is TGCGCCAGCAGTTTGGGACAGGGGCGTACCACCATATATTTT. This codes for CASSLGQGRTTIYF.

The chain links TRBV25-1 to TRBJ1-2, with 12 bases matching TRBD1. This CDR3 is 15 amino acids long. CDR1 and CDR2 from the germline V gene are MGHDK and SYGVNS. Unmatched junction bases numbered 8, after V lost 5 bases and J lost 7 bases. CDR3 sequence: CASSKPGQGASGYTF. The CDR3 DNA sequence: TGTGCCAGCAGTAAACCGGGACAGGGGGCGTCTGGCTACACCTTC.

The gene calls are TRBV24-1 and TRBJ2-3; 11 nucleotides align to TRBD2. The CDR3 totals 15 residues. CDR1 and CDR2 (germline): KGHDR, SFDVKD. The V and J ends lost 4 bases and 5 bases, in that order; junction bases with no gene match: 4. The CDR3 region has the DNA TGTGCCACCAGTGACTCCGGGACTAGCGGAGATACGCAGTATTTT. Its translation: CATSDSGTSGDTQYF.

This clone was counted a few times. The chain uses TRBV27 and TRBJ1-6, with D tentatively TRBD1 (6 bases). Trimming left V 4 bases short and J 7 bases short, with 14 bases between. The CDR3 is 15 residues long. Germline CDR1 is MNHEY and CDR2 is SMNVEV (reference sequence). CDR3 DNA sequence: TGTGCCAGCAGTTCGGAAACAGGGTACAATTCACCCCTCCACTTT. It codes for CASSSETGYNSPLHF.

The V and J genes are TRBV3-1 (or the pseudogene TRBV3-2) and TRBJ2-5; tentative D call: TRBD2 (5 bases). Trimming left V 4 bases short and J 5 bases short, with 14 bases between. Germline values: CDR1 LGHDT, CDR2 YNNKEL (reference sequence). The CDR3 is 14 amino acids. CDR3: CASSLNRGWETQYF. The CDR3, as DNA: TGTGCCAGCAGCCTAAACCGGGGATGGGAGACCCAGTACTTC.

The chain combines TRBV10-1 with TRBJ2-7; TRBD2 aligns across 8 bases. The CDR3 totals 16 residues. V shed 10 bases and J 1 base; nucleotides not matched to a gene: 15. Germline V gene sequence: CDR1 WNHNN, CDR2 SYGVQD (reference sequence). This CDR3 reads CATLAPGLGLSYEQYF. The DNA of the CDR3 is TGCGCCACCCTCGCGCCGGGACTAGGGCTTTCCTACGAGCAGTACTTC.

The sample holds a few counts of this clone. The chain recombines TRBV13 with TRBJ2-7, with D possibly being TRBD1 (5 bases). V was pared by 2 bases and J by 7 bases, with 12 bases between. This CDR3 has 13 amino acids. Germline V gene lookup returns CDR1 PRHDT and CDR2 FYEKMQ (reference sequence). CDR3 DNA: TGTGCCAGCAGCTTATCAGGGCTTAGGGAGCAGTACTTC. It yields the protein CASSLSGLREQYF.

This clone was seen a few times. This chain joins TRBV27 and TRBJ2-4; D is perhaps TRBD1 (5 bases). This CDR3 region has 14 residues. Germline V gives CDR1 MNHEY, CDR2 SMNVEV (reference sequence). V lost 3 bases and J lost 7, with 13 bases in between. The CDR3 coding sequence is TGTGCCAGCAGTTTTGGGGCTCTGAGGAACATTCAGTACTTC. Protein: CASSFGALRNIQYF.

The CDR3 sequence: CASSPHGAATYEQYF. CDR3 DNA sequence: TGTGCCAGCAGCCCCCATGGGGCAGCCACCTACGAGCAGTACTTC. This chain links TRBV7-2 with TRBJ2-7; D perhaps matches TRBD1 (5 bases). Germline CDR1 and CDR2: SGHTA and FQGNSA. Deletions cut 5 bases from V and 2 bases from J, with 16 bases between. The CDR3 is made up of 15 amino acids.

The chain carries TRBV7-3 and TRBJ2-3, with 7 bases fitting TRBD1. Trimming removed 6 bases from V and 4 bases from J; junction bases left unmatched: 10. CDR1 is SGHTA and CDR2 is FQGTGA in the germline V gene. The CDR3 covers 15 residues. The CDR3: CASSTGTVTSDTQYF. In nucleotides, the CDR3 is TGTGCCAGCAGTACCGGGACAGTGACTTCAGATACGCAGTATTTT.

This chain connects TRBV6-7 to TRBJ2-5; TRBD1 is a possible D gene (5 bases). TRBV6-7 is classed as an ORF, of uncertain function. Trimming cost V 6 bases and J 4 bases, with 12 bases left between them. The CDR3 is 13 residues long. The CDR3 DNA reads as TGTGCCAGCAGGAAGGGGTGGGGAGAGACCCAGTACTTC. Protein product: CASRKGWGETQYF.

The CDR3 nucleotides read TGTGCCACCAGCAAGGGGGGACAGGCCTACGAGCAGTACTTC. Protein: CATSKGGQAYEQYF. This chain uses TRBV15 with TRBJ2-7, with 8 bases lining up with TRBD1. CDR3 length: 14 residues. In germline, CDR1 is LNHNV, CDR2 YYDKDF (reference sequence). Unmatched junction bases numbered 4, after V lost 4 bases and J lost 2 bases.

This rearrangement joins TRBV6-5 to TRBJ1-1, with D possibly matching TRBD1 (5 bases). Germline CDR1 is MNHEY and CDR2 is SVGAGI. This CDR3 contains 15 residues. Trimming took off 1 base at V and 1 base at J, with 10 bases between the two ends. CDR3 residues: CASSYLGVGNTEAFF. The CDR3 DNA reads TGTGCCAGCAGTTACTTAGGGGTCGGGAACACTGAAGCTTTCTTT.

The CDR3 sequence: CASRYRGRHYNEQFF. The CDR3 DNA is TGTGCCTCCAGGTACAGGGGCCGGCACTACAATGAGCAGTTCTTC. The rearrangement joins TRBV30 to TRBJ2-1; 7 nucleotides line up with TRBD1. CDR3 length equals 15 residues. V shed 7 bases and J 3 bases; nucleotides not matched to a gene: 12. Germline loops: CDR1 GTSNPN, CDR2 SVGIG (reference sequence).

The V and J genes are TRBV6-2 or TRBV6-3 and TRBJ2-7; possibly TRBD1 for D (5 bases). The length of the CDR3 is 16 residues. The V end lost 4 bases, the J end lost 3 bases, and 19 bases lay between the germline ends. Per the germline V gene, CDR1 is MNHEY and CDR2 is SVGEGT. This CDR3 reads CASSSHATVSRYEQYF. In DNA, the CDR3 is TGTGCCAGCAGTTCCCATGCGACAGTATCGCGCTACGAGCAGTACTTC.

This rearrangement joins TRBV4-3 to TRBJ2-1; tentatively, D is TRBD2 (7 bases). Looked up from germline, CDR1 is LGHNA and CDR2 is YSLEER. There are 15 residues in the CDR3. V lost 3 bases, J lost 2 bases, and 11 bases lay in between. Written as DNA, the CDR3 is TGCGCCAGCAGCCATAGGGGGGGCCCCTACAATGAGCAGTTCTTC. Residues: CASSHRGGPYNEQFF.

In its sample, this clone was seen a few times. CDR3 amino acids: CASSLVAYEQFF. DNA of the CDR3: TGTGCCAGCAGCTTAGTAGCTTATGAGCAGTTCTTC. This rearrangement joins TRBV11-3 to TRBJ2-1; D gene unclear. The CDR3 has 12 residues. V was pared by 1 base and J by 8 bases, with 6 bases between. Germline V gives CDR1 SGHNT, CDR2 YENEEA.

V gene TRBV28 combines with J gene TRBJ2-5; 11 bases map to TRBD1. The germline gives CDR1 MDHEN, CDR2 SYDVKM. The V gene end was trimmed by 5 bases and the J gene end by 3 bases; junction bases not matched to a gene: 11. CDR3 length equals 17 residues. In DNA form, the CDR3 reads TGTGCCAGCAGTACCCAGGGGACAGGGGGGGTAGAAGAGACCCAGTACTTC. Amino acid sequence: CASSTQGTGGVEETQYF. Variable domain in full (rest from reference TRBV28 and TRBJ2-5): DVKVTQSSRYLVKRTGEKVFLECVQDMDHENMFWYRQDPGLGLRLIYFSYDVKMKEKGDIPEGYSVSREKKERFSLILESASTNQTSMYLCASSTQGTGGVEETQYFGPGTRLLVL.

The chain carries TRBV15 and TRBJ1-2, with D unresolved. V lost 5 bases, J lost 5 bases, and 12 bases lay in between. This CDR3 has 13 amino acids. The germline V gene encodes CDR1 LNHNV and CDR2 YYDKDF (reference sequence). The CDR3 is CATSARDPYGYTF. The CDR3 DNA sequence: TGTGCCACCAGCGCCCGGGATCCTTATGGCTACACCTTC.

The chain uses TRBV18 and TRBJ1-2; 8 bases are shared with TRBD1. CDR1 is KGHSH and CDR2 is LQKENI in the germline V gene. CDR3 length equals 14 residues. The V gene end was trimmed by 2 bases and the J gene end by 4 bases; junction bases not matched to a gene: 3. The CDR3 is CASSPGTGLYGYTF. The CDR3 DNA reads TGTGCCAGCTCACCAGGGACAGGTCTCTATGGCTACACCTTC.